This is a list of T cell receptor beta chains from one sample in a study of shared clonotypes between healthy human individuals. The table came from immunoSEQ multiplex PCR; TCRdb's copy has only in-frame clones and leaves some out. The sample lists around 700,000 clones; about 90% were seen once. The sample was naive CD8+ T cells sorted from blood. These receptors originate from a man aged 25-40 years in good health. Both conserved end residues are part of each CDR3. Each record gives: D gene, clone size, V gene, J gene, CDR3 DNA, CDR3 protein. The D gene is left open where the match is weak. Rows may omit the clone size; those that give it use once, few, many or a size class.

TRBD2	NA	TRBV11-2	TRBJ2-3	TGTGCCAGCAGCCCGTGGTTACCAGAGCGGGAGGGCTCAGATACGCAGTATTTT	CASSPWLPEREGSDTQYF
TRBD2	NA	TRBV7-9	TRBJ2-2	TGTGCCAGCAGCAGCGCTAGCGGGAGTCGGGAGCTGTTTTTT	CASSSASGSRELFF
NA	NA	TRBV19	TRBJ2-3	TGTGCCAGTAGTATAGCGGGCAGGACAGCAGATACGCAGTATTTT	CASSIAGRTADTQYF
NA	NA	TRBV11-2	TRBJ2-7	TGTGCCAGCAGCTTAGTAAACGAGCAGTACTTC	CASSLVNEQYF
NA	once	TRBV7-6	TRBJ2-6	TGTGCCAGCAGCCACCCGGACTCTGGGGCCAACGTCCTGACTTTC	CASSHPDSGANVLTF
TRBD1	NA	TRBV7-9	TRBJ1-2	TGTGCCAGCAGCACCCCAGGGGGTTATGGCTACACCTTC	CASSTPGGYGYTF
NA	NA	TRBV7-9	TRBJ2-3	TGTGCCAGCAGTTTAGCCGGGATGGGCACAGATACGCAGTATTTT	CASSLAGMGTDTQYF
NA	NA	TRBV6-5	TRBJ2-7	TGTGCCAGCAGGGAGGAAGGGTGGAACGAGCAGTACTTC	CASREEGWNEQYF
NA	NA	TRBV6-1	TRBJ2-3	TGTGCCAGCAGTGACTTGACTAGTGATGTTGGCACAGATACGCAGTATTTT	CASSDLTSDVGTDTQYF
NA	NA	TRBV9	TRBJ2-2	TGTGCCAGCAGCGTAGTGAGGAACACCGGGGAGCTGTTTTTT	CASSVVRNTGELFF
NA	NA	TRBV5-6	TRBJ2-5	TGTGCCAGCAGCTTGGTTGAAGCGCCGCTCCCGGAGACCCAGTACTTC	CASSLVEAPLPETQYF
NA	NA	TRBV9	TRBJ2-7	TGTGCCAGCAGCGCCGCGGACACCGGAACCTACGAGCAGTACTTC	CASSAADTGTYEQYF
NA	NA	TRBV4-3	TRBJ1-3	TGCGCCAGCAGCGAAGACCGCAGCTCTGGAAACACCATATATTTT	CASSEDRSSGNTIYF
NA	NA	TRBV10-2	TRBJ2-1	TGCGCCAGCAGTGAGTCCGGAGTAGTACCCAATGAGCAGTTCTTC	CASSESGVVPNEQFF
NA	NA	TRBV27	TRBJ2-2	TGTGCCAGCAGTTTATCGGCAGGTTTTGAGGAGCTGTTTTTT	CASSLSAGFEELFF
NA	NA	TRBV28	TRBJ2-7	TGTGCCAGCAGTTTCGGGCAGGGCTACGAGCAGTACTTC	CASSFGQGYEQYF
NA	NA	TRBV14	TRBJ2-7	TGTGCCAGCAGCCAAGATTTGGGCAGGGCCGAGCAGTACTTC	CASSQDLGRAEQYF
NA	NA	TRBV19	TRBJ2-3	TGTGCCAGTAGTATAGTCGCCAGATTTAGCACAGATACGCAGTATTTT	CASSIVARFSTDTQYF
NA	NA	TRBV7-9	TRBJ2-7	TGTGCCAGCAGCAAACAGGGTTACGAGCAGTACTTC	CASSKQGYEQYF
NA	NA	TRBV7-9	TRBJ1-1	TGTGCCAGCAGCCGGCCCCAGGGACTGAACACTGAAGCTTTCTTT	CASSRPQGLNTEAFF
NA	NA	TRBV25-1	TRBJ1-1	TGTGCCAGCAGAACAGGGATGAACACTGAAGCTTTCTTT	CASRTGMNTEAFF
TRBD2	NA	TRBV29-1	TRBJ2-2	TGCAGCGTTGAGATGCTAGCGGGCACCGGGGAGCTGTTTTTT	CSVEMLAGTGELFF
NA	NA	TRBV9	TRBJ2-7	TGTGCCAGCAGCCCTCCCGGGCAGACCTTCTCCTACGAGCAGTACTTC	CASSPPGQTFSYEQYF
NA	NA	TRBV4-1	TRBJ2-1	TGCGCCAGCAGCCTCGAGAATGAGCAGTTCTTC	CASSLENEQFF
NA	NA	TRBV29-1	TRBJ1-1	TGCAGCGTTGAAGAGAGCGACACTGAAGCTTTCTTT	CSVEESDTEAFF
NA	NA	TRBV14	TRBJ1-2	TGTGCCAGCAGCCAAGAGGGGCTTAACTATGGCTACACCTTC	CASSQEGLNYGYTF
NA	NA	TRBV7-9	TRBJ1-4	TGTGCCAGCAGCCCTCCGGGACGCCCCAATGAAAAACTGTTTTTT	CASSPPGRPNEKLFF
TRBD1	NA	TRBV28	TRBJ1-2	TGTGCCAGCAGCAACCCGGGACAGTCTACGACCTTC	CASSNPGQSTTF
TRBD1	once	TRBV29-1	TRBJ2-1	TGCAGCACCTGGACAGGGGTCAATGATGAGCAGTTCTTC	CSTWTGVNDEQFF
TRBD2	NA	TRBV11-3	TRBJ2-1	TGTGCCAGCAGCTTGTCCGGGACTAGGGATCTTGGTGAGCAGTTCTTC	CASSLSGTRDLGEQFF
NA	NA	TRBV27	TRBJ1-2	TGTGCCAGCAGTTTAAAAGGGTCTGGGTACTATGGCTACACCTTC	CASSLKGSGYYGYTF
NA	once	TRBV2	TRBJ1-2	TGTGCCAGCAGTGAAGCAGTAGAAGAAGGGTATGGCTACACCTTC	CASSEAVEEGYGYTF
NA	NA	TRBV27	TRBJ2-7	TGTGCCAGCAGGACCGGGAGCCGCGAGCAGTACTTC	CASRTGSREQYF
TRBD1	NA	TRBV19	TRBJ1-1	TGTGCCAGTAGTACCCACGGGACAGGGCATCTTATGAACACTGAAGCTTTCTTT	CASSTHGTGHLMNTEAFF
TRBD1	once	TRBV29-1	TRBJ2-7	TGCAGCGTTGGTGGAGCGGGACAGGGTTACAACTACGAGCAGTACTTC	CSVGGAGQGYNYEQYF
NA	once	TRBV6-1	TRBJ2-7	TGTGCCAGCAGTGATATTCCGGTTAGCTCCTACGAGCAGTACTTC	CASSDIPVSSYEQYF
TRBD1	NA	TRBV15	TRBJ2-7	TGTGCCACCAGCAAAGGGGGAAGGGACAGCATCTACGAGCAGTACTTC	CATSKGGRDSIYEQYF
TRBD1	NA	TRBV27	TRBJ1-2	TGTGCCAGCAGCCCCGGGACAGGGACTAACTATGGCTACACCTTC	CASSPGTGTNYGYTF
NA	NA	TRBV7-9	TRBJ2-7	TGTGCCAGCAGCTTAGACGGACACCCCTACGAGCAGTACTTC	CASSLDGHPYEQYF
NA	NA	TRBV4-1	TRBJ1-4	TGCGCCAGCAGCCAAGGATACAGGGACCTACTGTTTTTT	CASSQGYRDLLFF
NA	NA	TRBV5-6	TRBJ1-2	TGTGCCAGCAGCCTGAGGACCGACCTTAGCTACACCTTC	CASSLRTDLSYTF
TRBD2	once	TRBV13	TRBJ2-5	TGTGCCAGCCGAGTAGCGGGAGTTGAGACCCAGTACTTC	CASRVAGVETQYF
NA	once	TRBV21-1	TRBJ1-4	TGTGCCAGCCCCCCGGGGGACAGGGAAAAGGCAACTAATGAAAAACTGTTTTTT	CASPPGDREKATNEKLFF
TRBD2	once	TRBV28	TRBJ2-7	TGTGCCAGCAGTTTTAGGCGGGGGGGATTCTACGAGCAGTACTTC	CASSFRRGGFYEQYF
NA	NA	TRBV18	TRBJ2-2	TGTGCCAGCTCACCACCTTCGTCGTTCACCGGGGAGCTGTTTTTT	CASSPPSSFTGELFF
TRBD2	NA	TRBV29-1	TRBJ2-7	TGCAGCGTTGAAGAACTAAGGGGAGGGGAATTCGAGCAGTACTTC	CSVEELRGGEFEQYF
NA	NA	TRBV4-1	TRBJ2-1	TGCGCCAGCAGCCCCCCCGACGGAGCTGGGTCCTACAATGAGCAGTTCTTC	CASSPPDGAGSYNEQFF
NA	NA	TRBV28	TRBJ2-1	TGTGCCAGCAGTCCCGGGATTGGCTCCTACAATGAGCAGTTCTTC	CASSPGIGSYNEQFF
NA	NA	TRBV19	TRBJ2-2	TGTGCCAGTAGTATTGACAGCTACACCGGGGAGCTGTTTTTT	CASSIDSYTGELFF
NA	once	TRBV19	TRBJ2-1	TGTGCCAGTAACGTAGGGGCAGCGTACAATGAGCAGTTCTTC	CASNVGAAYNEQFF
TRBD1	NA	TRBV28	TRBJ1-1	TGTGCCAGCAGTTTAGGATCAGGGGGCGAGACTGAAGCTTTCTTT	CASSLGSGGETEAFF
NA	once	TRBV28	TRBJ2-1	TGTGCCAGCAGTCGAACTCTAGGACCCTACAATGAGCAGTTCTTC	CASSRTLGPYNEQFF
NA	once	TRBV9	TRBJ2-3	TGTGCCAGCAGCGTAGTTGCGGCGGATACGCAGTATTTT	CASSVVAADTQYF
NA	NA	TRBV10-1	TRBJ2-3	TGCGCCAGCAGTGAGACAGGGCTCGCAGATACGCAGTATTTT	CASSETGLADTQYF
TRBD2	NA	TRBV7-9	TRBJ2-7	TGTGCCAGCCGAACGAGTAGCGGGACCTCCTACGAGCAGTACTTC	CASRTSSGTSYEQYF
NA	NA	TRBV6-5	TRBJ2-3	TGTGCCAGCAGCCCCGGTCCAACGGTCGATACGCAGTATTTT	CASSPGPTVDTQYF
NA	NA	TRBV2	TRBJ2-1	TGTGCCAGATACAATGAGCAGTTCTTC	CARYNEQFF
TRBD2	NA	TRBV28	TRBJ2-7	TGTGCCAGCACCCTACGCCTAGCGGGGGATACCTACGAGCAGTACTTC	CASTLRLAGDTYEQYF
TRBD1	NA	TRBV28	TRBJ2-1	TGTGCCAGCAGTTTAGGGACAGGGGGGCCGGGGGCCTACAATGAGCAGTTCTTC	CASSLGTGGPGAYNEQFF
NA	NA	TRBV6-1	TRBJ1-1	TGTGCCAGCAGTGCTCTGGGGTCAGGGAACGCTTTCTTT	CASSALGSGNAFF